The rows below give T cell receptor beta chains drawn from one sample of a study of Ad26.COV2.S vaccination and SARS-CoV-2 variants. TCRdb's copy holds only in-frame clones and misses some; the assay was immunoSEQ multiplex PCR. The table includes about 680,000 clones, roughly 90% detected once. This specimen was peripheral blood, taken in a trial of Ad26.COV2.S vaccine versus placebo. The receptor set was obtained from a person between 18 and 60 years old who received the Ad26.COV2.S COVID-19 vaccine or a placebo. Each CDR3 is given with its conserved first and last residue. The D gene is left open where the match is weak. Rows give clone size only sometimes, using once, few, many, or a class for an expanded clone.

clone_size d_call j_call v_call cdr3_nt cdr3_aa
NA NA TRBJ1-4 TRBV7-2 TGTGCCAGCAGCGTAGGACTGGGGGGGGGACATGAAAAACTGTTTTTT CASSVGLGGGHEKLFF
NA TRBD2 TRBJ2-3 TRBV29-1 TGCAGCGTTGAGGCGGGGGGGTCCACAGATACGCAGTATTTT CSVEAGGSTDTQYF
NA TRBD2 TRBJ2-5 TRBV5-4 TGTGCCAGCAGCTTGGTGGTGACTAGCGGGTTGGAAGAGACCCAGTACTTC CASSLVVTSGLEETQYF
NA TRBD2 TRBJ2-5 TRBV19 TGTGCCAGCCGGGGAGGGAGAGGCCAAGAGACCCAGTACTTC CASRGGRGQETQYF
NA NA TRBJ2-1 TRBV13 TGTGCCAGCACGCCAGGAGGGGGCACGGACAATGAGCAGTTCTTC CASTPGGGTDNEQFF
NA NA TRBJ2-5 TRBV6-2/TRBV6-3 TGTGCCAGCAGTTACGGGATGAGCCTCCAAGAGACCCAGTACTTC CASSYGMSLQETQYF
NA NA TRBJ2-7 TRBV6-5 TGTGCCAGCAGTTTGGTAGGTGACTACGAGCAGTACTTC CASSLVGDYEQYF
NA TRBD2 TRBJ2-1 TRBV27 TGTGCCAGCAGCCTTGCCGGACTAGGCCCTTCCAATGAGCAGTTCTTC CASSLAGLGPSNEQFF
NA NA TRBJ2-1 TRBV7-9 TGTGCCAGCAGCTTAGGGACGGGGAGCGAGCAGTTCTTC CASSLGTGSEQFF
NA TRBD1 TRBJ2-3 TRBV11-2 TGTGCCAGCAGCTTACAGGGGGCTAGGACAGATACGCAGTATTTT CASSLQGARTDTQYF
NA NA TRBJ2-7 TRBV12-5 TGTGCTACGACCCGGGATACTCTCTACGAGCAGTACTTC CATTRDTLYEQYF
NA NA TRBJ2-7 TRBV15 TGTGCCACCAGCAGAGAGTTCGGGGGTCTACGCGAGCAGTACTTC CATSREFGGLREQYF
NA NA TRBJ2-1 TRBV7-2 TGTGCCAGCAGCCCCAACCGGGAGCGGCGTGAGCAGTTCTTC CASSPNRERREQFF
NA TRBD2 TRBJ2-5 TRBV5-4 TGTGCCAGCAGCCAAAGACTAGCGGGAGGGGAGACCCAGTACTTC CASSQRLAGGETQYF
NA TRBD1 TRBJ1-1 TRBV10-3 TGTGCCTCCAACCCGTTCACAGGGGCCAACACTGAAGCTTTCTTT CASNPFTGANTEAFF
NA NA TRBJ1-2 TRBV20-1 TGCAGTTCCAGGCGGTCGGTGGGCTACACCTTC CSSRRSVGYTF
NA NA TRBJ1-1 TRBV3-1/TRBV3-2 TGTGCCAGCAGCCAGGCCGCGGTGTTGGGAATCACTGAAGCTTTCTTT CASSQAAVLGITEAFF
NA TRBD2 TRBJ2-5 TRBV6-6 TGTGCCAGCAGTTACGTGACTAGCGGGCAGGAGACCCAGTACTTC CASSYVTSGQETQYF
NA NA TRBJ1-1 TRBV27 TGTGCCAGCAGTTACCGCCCCAGGGATGGCGCTGAAGCTTTCTTT CASSYRPRDGAEAFF
NA TRBD1 TRBJ2-7 TRBV18 TGTGCCAGCTCCGTGGACAGGGCTGCCTACGAGCAGTACTTC CASSVDRAAYEQYF
NA NA TRBJ2-2 TRBV19 TGTGCCAGTATGTCGGGGCCAAGGAACGGGGAGCTGTTTTTT CASMSGPRNGELFF
NA TRBD1 TRBJ1-1 TRBV5-6 TGTGCCAGCAGCTTGGAGGGGGCAACAGGGGCCAAGAACACTGAAGCTTTCTTT CASSLEGATGAKNTEAFF
NA TRBD1 TRBJ1-1 TRBV12-3/TRBV12-4 TGTGCCAGCGGGACAGGGGGCTCTGAAGCTTTCTTT CASGTGGSEAFF
NA NA TRBJ2-1 TRBV19 TGTGCCAGTAGTATTGCCATGGCAGTGGAGCAGTTCTTC CASSIAMAVEQFF
NA NA TRBJ2-6 TRBV29-1 TGCAGCGTTGGAGGGCCTGAGAGGGGGGCCAACGTCCTGACTTTC CSVGGPERGANVLTF
once TRBD1 TRBJ2-1 TRBV12-5 TGTGCTAGTGGTTCCCGGGACAGGGGTTTCAATGAGCAGTTCTTC CASGSRDRGFNEQFF
NA TRBD1 TRBJ1-2 TRBV19 TGTGCCAGTAGCCAACAGGGGACGAATGGCTACACCTTC CASSQQGTNGYTF
NA NA TRBJ2-1 TRBV13 TGTGCCAGCAGCTTACCGGGTCCCGCTTACAATGAGCAGTTCTTC CASSLPGPAYNEQFF
NA TRBD1 TRBJ2-7 TRBV5-1 TGCGCCAGCAGCATAGGGACAGAATACGAGCAGTACTTC CASSIGTEYEQYF
NA NA TRBJ1-1 TRBV7-2 TGTGCCAGCAGCTTCTCGTCCATGATGATCATGAACACTGAAGCTTTCTTT CASSFSSMMIMNTEAFF
NA NA TRBJ2-4 TRBV7-2 TGTGCCAGCAGCATCTCCCACAGGGTAGACATTCAGTACTTC CASSISHRVDIQYF
NA TRBD2 TRBJ2-3 TRBV27 TGTGCCAGCAGTTTCCGGGAGGGAGGGGATACGCAGTATTTT CASSFREGGDTQYF
NA TRBD1 TRBJ2-7 TRBV29-1 TGCAGCGTTGAAGACAGGGGGTACGAGCAGTACTTC CSVEDRGYEQYF
NA NA TRBJ1-5 TRBV7-8 TGTGCCAGCAGCCGATACTTGGATCAGCCCCAGCATTTT CASSRYLDQPQHF
NA TRBD1 TRBJ2-5 TRBV7-3 TGTGCCAGCAGCTCTTCCGGGACAGGGGCGCAAGAGACCCAGTACTTC CASSSSGTGAQETQYF
NA NA TRBJ1-2 TRBV24-1 TGTGCCACCGGATCAAATAACTATGGCTACACCTTC CATGSNNYGYTF
NA NA TRBJ2-2 TRBV5-1 TGCGCCAGCAGCTTAAGGAACCTCAACACCGGGGAGCTGTTTTTT CASSLRNLNTGELFF
NA TRBD1 TRBJ1-2 TRBV27 TGTGCCAGCAGTTTATCTATCCGACAGGGCTATGGCTACACCTTC CASSLSIRQGYGYTF
NA NA TRBJ1-5 TRBV6-5 TGTGCCAGCAGTTCACTGAGGGTTCAAGGACAGCCCCAGCATTTT CASSSLRVQGQPQHF
NA NA TRBJ1-4 TRBV29-1 TGCAGCGTTCGAGCGCGGGCTAATGAAAAACTGTTTTTT CSVRARANEKLFF
NA NA TRBJ2-7 TRBV13 TGTGCCAGCAGCTTAGGCCAGGCATCGAAGTTTTACGAGCAGTACTTC CASSLGQASKFYEQYF
NA NA TRBJ1-4 TRBV10-2 TGCGCCAGCAGTGAGAGCGGGGGGACCCAAAATGAAAAACTGTTTTTT CASSESGGTQNEKLFF
NA TRBD2 TRBJ2-2 TRBV4-3 TGCGCCAGCAGCCTACGACTAGCGGGGAACACCGGGGAGCTGTTTTTT CASSLRLAGNTGELFF
NA NA TRBJ2-2 TRBV11-3 TGTGCCAGCAGCTTAGGGAGCGGCGCGAACACCGGGGAGCTGTTTTTT CASSLGSGANTGELFF
few TRBD2 TRBJ2-2 TRBV19 TGTGCCAGTAGGGGACTAGCGAACACCGGGGAGCTGTTTTTT CASRGLANTGELFF
NA NA TRBJ2-5 TRBV7-8 TGTGCCAGCAGCTTAGCGACGGGAGTCCCTCGAGAGACCCAGTACTTC CASSLATGVPRETQYF